This T cell receptor beta chain originates from a study of blood T cell repertoires in COVID-19. Looking at the study overall: From the United States, Italy and Spain came samples of acute and convalescent COVID-19.

With 6 bases removed from V and 2 bases from J, the gap between germline ends came to 16 bases. The germline CDR1 and CDR2 sequences are SQVTM and ANQGSEA. This CDR3 is 14 amino acids long. Original processing methods: Reference gene primer amplification in the assay estimated nucleated cell counts. Using immunoSEQ multiplex PCR, the repertoire was profiled, and TCRdb retains in-frame clones only, with some absent. V, J and clone size are taken as reported in that table, and D and trimming were inferred from the DNA itself. The sample records some 90,000 clones, 90% being singletons. The sequence derives from a woman older than 75 with active or convalescent COVID-19. This chain joins TRBV29-1 and TRBJ2-5, with a tentative D call TRBD1 (5 bases). Sequencing used peripheral blood. The CDR3 loop reads CSVLEDTAQETQYF. CDR3 nucleotides: TGCAGCGTCCTCGAGGACACGGCTCAAGAGACCCAGTACTTC.